Sequencing of this TCR beta chain was carried out in a study of blood T cell repertoires in COVID-19. Study in general: Italy, Spain and the United States were the sources of the convalescent and acute COVID-19 samples. PBMCs, B-cell-depleted T cells, or T cells provided the cDNA or gDNA that made up the material.

The V end lost 3 bases, the J end lost 6 bases, and 18 bases lay between the germline ends. The CDR3 consists of 15 residues. Germline V gene lookup returns CDR1 SGHDT and CDR2 YYEEEE. Per the study methods: Amplifying reference gene primers gave estimates of nucleated cell counts. TCRdb's table, derived via immunoSEQ multiplex PCR, lists solely in-frame clones and lacks some. D and trimming come from the DNA, and the V and J calls and clone size come from that table. The table lists 200,000 to 250,000 clones, roughly 86% of them singletons. The chain links TRBV5-6 to TRBJ1-1, with a weak D call TRBD1 (5 bases). The receptor comes from a woman aged 25 to 45 who had recovered from COVID-19. The sequenced sample was peripheral blood. The DNA of the CDR3 is TGTGCCAGCAGCTACGTTGACAGCCGAAAATCTGAAGCTTTCTTT. It translates to CASSYVDSRKSEAFF.